This T cell receptor beta chain was observed in a study of shared clonotypes between healthy human individuals. Study background: Three CD4 naive, three CD4 memory, two CD8 naive and one CD8 memory plate were used per donor.

Study results and limitations: Rarefaction indicated that sorted-subset sequencing remained incomplete although depth was large. In general, naive subsets displayed greater estimated richness than memory subsets did.

Those who donated, Caucasian adults without exception, all lived in Nashville, Tennessee. Points on this clone: Its specificity is unknown.

Germline CDR1 and CDR2: SQVTM and ANQGSEA. V gave up 0 bases and J gave up 1 base; unmatched junction bases: 3. The CDR3 runs to 15 residues. Profiling relied on immunoSEQ multiplex PCR, and the TCRdb table lists in-frame clones only, not all of them. The data contain about 960,000 clones, roughly 72% of them singletons. The receptor was derived from a man younger than 35 in good health. The chain carries TRBV29-1 and TRBJ1-2; 9 bases line up with TRBD1. The source material was memory CD4+ T cells sorted from blood. The subset was: CD45RA-negative fraction. CDR3 loop: CSVEDDRGINYGYTF. CDR3 bases: TGCAGCGTTGAAGACGACAGGGGGATTAACTATGGCTACACCTTC.